The sample holds a few counts of the clone carrying this TCR beta chain. The sample comes from a study of T cells in Graves' hyperthyroidism and ophthalmopathy. Study-wide context: Prior to any treatment, at the point of initial diagnosis, peripheral blood was collected.

Calling Graves' hyperthyroidism stable meant ophthalmopathy did not progress within 18 months. PBMCs were sourced from around 10 ml fresh peripheral blood. The V gene lost 3 bases and the J gene lost 7 bases, with 13 bases spanning the gap. CDR1 and CDR2 from the germline V gene are LNHDA and SQIVND (reference sequence). CDR3 length: 14 residues. Authors of the study amplified TCR beta CDR3 regions from RNA transcripts. In the first-round RT-PCR of the TCR CDR3, the HTBI primer set was used. MiXCR, applied by TCRdb to the multiplex PCR reads, yields one record per CDR3 protein. The sample has over 650,000 distinct CDR3 sequences; 16% are singletons.

The receptor's source is a man between 18 and 29 years old with Graves' hyperthyroidism. Input material: blood. The J gene is TRBJ1-5, the V gene TRBV19; D uncertain. The CDR3 loop reads CASSMWERGQPQHF. DNA of the CDR3: TGTGCCAGTAGTATGTGGGAACGGGGACAGCCCCAGCATTTT.